This TCR beta chain stems from a study of beta chain features in type 1 diabetes. Overall study context: Patients did not differ from healthy donors in age, gender or cell yield. Study-wide points: In all four CD4+ subsets, TCRB CDR3 length was significantly, moderately reduced in type 1 diabetes.

To note about this clone: Its target is unknown.

Trimming stripped 3 bases from V and 11 bases from J, with 19 bases between. Germline values: CDR1 MNHNS, CDR2 SASEGT. CDR3 length: 14 residues. The isolated RNA, all of it, was reverse transcribed, so expressed TCRB transcripts were what got sequenced. Deep immunoSEQ sequencing covered naive, central memory and regulatory T cell samples. Using immunoSEQ multiplex PCR, the repertoire was profiled, and TCRdb retains in-frame clones only, with some absent. Seen here are 55,000 to 85,000 clones, 49% observed once, and the top ten hold about 0.7%. CD4+ naive, central memory, regulatory and stem cell-like memory subsets were isolated by sorting on CD45RO/CCR7/CD25/CD127/CD95/CD27.

This clonotype was sampled from a man in his thirties or forties with type 1 diabetes. The chain uses TRBV6-1 and TRBJ1-1; perhaps TRBD1 as D (5 bases). Sequencing used central memory CD4+ T cells from blood. The CDR3 DNA sequence: TGTGCCAGCAGTGAGTCGAGGTGGCAGGGTAGGGCTTTCTTT. Translating gives CASSESRWQGRAFF.